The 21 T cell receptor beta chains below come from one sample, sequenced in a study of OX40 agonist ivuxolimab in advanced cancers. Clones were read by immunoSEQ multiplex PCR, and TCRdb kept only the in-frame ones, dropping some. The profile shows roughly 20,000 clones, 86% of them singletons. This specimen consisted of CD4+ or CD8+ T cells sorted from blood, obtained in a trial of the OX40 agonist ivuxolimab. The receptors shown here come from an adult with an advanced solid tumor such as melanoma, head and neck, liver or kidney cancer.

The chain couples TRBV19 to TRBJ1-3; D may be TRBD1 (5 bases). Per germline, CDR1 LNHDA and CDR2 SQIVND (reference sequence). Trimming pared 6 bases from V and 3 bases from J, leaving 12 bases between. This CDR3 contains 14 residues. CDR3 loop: CASSPGGNGNTIYF. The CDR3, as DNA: TGTGCCAGTAGCCCCGGGGGGAATGGAAACACCATATATTTT.

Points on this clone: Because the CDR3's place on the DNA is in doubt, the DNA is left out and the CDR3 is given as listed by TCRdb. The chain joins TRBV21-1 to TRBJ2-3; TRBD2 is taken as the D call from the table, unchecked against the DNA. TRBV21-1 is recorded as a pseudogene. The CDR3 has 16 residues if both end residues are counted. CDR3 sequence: CASSKFGGGTTDTQYF.

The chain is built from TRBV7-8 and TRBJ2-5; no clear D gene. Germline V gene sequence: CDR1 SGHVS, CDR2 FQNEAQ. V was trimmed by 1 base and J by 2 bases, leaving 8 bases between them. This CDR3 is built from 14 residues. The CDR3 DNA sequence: TGTGCCAGCAGCTTAGGACGGATACAAGAGACCCAGTACTTC. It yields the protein CASSLGRIQETQYF.

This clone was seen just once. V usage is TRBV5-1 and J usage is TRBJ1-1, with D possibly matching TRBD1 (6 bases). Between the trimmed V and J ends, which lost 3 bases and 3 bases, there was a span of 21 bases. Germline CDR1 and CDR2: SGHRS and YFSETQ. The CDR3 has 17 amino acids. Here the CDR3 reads CASSSGQGGAGYTEAFF. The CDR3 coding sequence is TGCGCCAGCAGCTCCGGGCAAGGGGGAGCTGGGTACACTGAAGCTTTCTTT.

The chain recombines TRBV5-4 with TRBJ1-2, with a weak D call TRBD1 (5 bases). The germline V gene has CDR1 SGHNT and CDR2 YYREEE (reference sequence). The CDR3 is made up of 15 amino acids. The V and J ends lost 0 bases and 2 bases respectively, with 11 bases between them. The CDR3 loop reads CASSLGRGGNYGYTF. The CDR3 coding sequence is TGTGCCAGCAGCTTGGGCCGGGGGGGGAACTATGGCTACACCTTC.

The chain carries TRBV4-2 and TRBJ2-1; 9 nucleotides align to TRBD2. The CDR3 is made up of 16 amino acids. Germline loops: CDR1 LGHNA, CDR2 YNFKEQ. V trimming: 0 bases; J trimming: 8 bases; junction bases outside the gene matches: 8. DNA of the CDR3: TGTGCCAGCAGCCAAGATTTGAGCGGGAGGTTTTATGAGCAGTTCTTC. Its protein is CASSQDLSGRFYEQFF.

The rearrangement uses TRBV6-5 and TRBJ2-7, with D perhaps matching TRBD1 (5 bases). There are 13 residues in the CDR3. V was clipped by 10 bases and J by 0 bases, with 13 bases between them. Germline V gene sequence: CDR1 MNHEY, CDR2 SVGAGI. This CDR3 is CATLDSFSYEQYF. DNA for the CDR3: TGTGCCACCTTAGACAGTTTCTCCTACGAGCAGTACTTC.

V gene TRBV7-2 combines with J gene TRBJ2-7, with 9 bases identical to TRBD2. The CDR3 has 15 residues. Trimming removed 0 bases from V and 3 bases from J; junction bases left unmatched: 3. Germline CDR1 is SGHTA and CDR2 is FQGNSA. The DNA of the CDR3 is TGTGCCAGCAGCTTAGCTAGCGGGAGAAGCTACGAGCAGTACTTC. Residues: CASSLASGRSYEQYF.

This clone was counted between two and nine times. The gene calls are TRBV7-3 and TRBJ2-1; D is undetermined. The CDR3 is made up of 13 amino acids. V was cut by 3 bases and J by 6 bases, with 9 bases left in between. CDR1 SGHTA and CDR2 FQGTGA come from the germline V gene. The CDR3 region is CASSFPPINEQFF. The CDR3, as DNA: TGTGCCAGCAGCTTCCCCCCGATCAATGAGCAGTTCTTC.

The CDR3 is CASSHLGQENQPQHF. Here the CDR3 DNA reads TGCGCCAGCAGTCATCTCGGACAGGAGAATCAGCCCCAGCATTTT. The chain combines TRBV23-1 with TRBJ1-5, with 7 bases aligning to TRBD1. TRBV23-1 is flagged as an ORF with uncertain function. This CDR3 region has 15 residues. V gave up 3 bases and J gave up 4 bases; unmatched junction bases: 6.

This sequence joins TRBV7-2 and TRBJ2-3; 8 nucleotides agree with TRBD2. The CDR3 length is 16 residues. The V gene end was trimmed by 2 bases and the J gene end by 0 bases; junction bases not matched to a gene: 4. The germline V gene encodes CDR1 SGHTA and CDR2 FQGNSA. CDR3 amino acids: CASSLNGRASTDTQYF. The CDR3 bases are TGTGCCAGCAGCTTAAACGGGAGGGCAAGCACAGATACGCAGTATTTT.

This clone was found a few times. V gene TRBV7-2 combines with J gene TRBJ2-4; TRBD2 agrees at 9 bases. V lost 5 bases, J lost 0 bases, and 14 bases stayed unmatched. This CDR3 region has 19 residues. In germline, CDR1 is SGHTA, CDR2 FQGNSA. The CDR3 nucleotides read TGTGCCAGCAGCCAGGTCGGGACTAGCCTACGACTAGCCAAAAACATTCAGTACTTC. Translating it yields CASSQVGTSLRLAKNIQYF.

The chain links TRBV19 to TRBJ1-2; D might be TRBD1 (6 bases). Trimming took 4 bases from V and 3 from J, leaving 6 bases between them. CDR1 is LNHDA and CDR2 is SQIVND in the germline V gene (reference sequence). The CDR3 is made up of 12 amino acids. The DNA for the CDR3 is TGTGCCAGTAGTAACAGGGACTATGGCTACACCTTC. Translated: CASSNRDYGYTF.

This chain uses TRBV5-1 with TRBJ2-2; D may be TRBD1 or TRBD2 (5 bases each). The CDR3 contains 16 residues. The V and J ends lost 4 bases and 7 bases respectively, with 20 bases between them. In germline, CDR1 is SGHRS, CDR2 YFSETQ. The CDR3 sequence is CASSLRDAPRVGELFF. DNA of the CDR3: TGCGCCAGCAGCCTACGGGACGCCCCTAGGGTCGGGGAGCTGTTTTTT.

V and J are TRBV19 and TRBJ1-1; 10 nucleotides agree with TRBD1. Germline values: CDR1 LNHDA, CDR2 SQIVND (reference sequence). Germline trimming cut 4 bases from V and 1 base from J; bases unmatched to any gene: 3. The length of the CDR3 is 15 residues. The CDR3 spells CASSTTGGRNTEAFF. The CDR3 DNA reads TGTGCCAGTAGTACGACAGGGGGCCGGAACACTGAAGCTTTCTTT.

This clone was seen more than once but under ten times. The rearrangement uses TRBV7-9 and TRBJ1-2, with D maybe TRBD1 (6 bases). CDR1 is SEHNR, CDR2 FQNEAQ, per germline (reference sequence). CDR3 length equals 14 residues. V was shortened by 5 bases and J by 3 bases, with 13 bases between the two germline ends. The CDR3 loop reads CASSERGAHYGYTF. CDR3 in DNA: TGTGCCAGCAGCGAAAGGGGGGCCCACTATGGCTACACCTTC.

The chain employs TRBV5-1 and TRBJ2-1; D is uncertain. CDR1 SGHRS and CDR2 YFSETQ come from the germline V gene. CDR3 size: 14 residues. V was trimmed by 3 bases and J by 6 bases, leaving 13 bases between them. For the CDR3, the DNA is TGCGCCAGCAGCTCTCAGATTAACGCCAATGAGCAGTTCTTC. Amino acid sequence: CASSSQINANEQFF.

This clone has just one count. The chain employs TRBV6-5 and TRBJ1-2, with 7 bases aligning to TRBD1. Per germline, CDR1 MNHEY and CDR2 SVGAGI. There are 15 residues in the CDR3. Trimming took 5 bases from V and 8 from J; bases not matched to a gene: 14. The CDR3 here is CASSLLRDSSQGYTF. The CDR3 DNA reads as TGTGCCAGCAGTCTCCTGAGGGACAGCTCACAGGGCTACACCTTC.

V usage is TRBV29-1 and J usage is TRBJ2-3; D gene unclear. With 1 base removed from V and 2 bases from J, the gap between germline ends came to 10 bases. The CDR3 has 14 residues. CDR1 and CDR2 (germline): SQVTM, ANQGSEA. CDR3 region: CSVEAKGLTDTQYF. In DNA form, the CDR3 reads TGCAGCGTTGAAGCGAAAGGGCTCACAGATACGCAGTATTTT.

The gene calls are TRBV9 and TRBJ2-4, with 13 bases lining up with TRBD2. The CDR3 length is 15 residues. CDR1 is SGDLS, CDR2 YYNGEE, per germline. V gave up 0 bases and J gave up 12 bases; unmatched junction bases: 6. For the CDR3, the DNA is TGTGCCAGCAGCGTAGAACCGGGACTAGCGGGATCTCAGTACTTC. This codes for CASSVEPGLAGSQYF.

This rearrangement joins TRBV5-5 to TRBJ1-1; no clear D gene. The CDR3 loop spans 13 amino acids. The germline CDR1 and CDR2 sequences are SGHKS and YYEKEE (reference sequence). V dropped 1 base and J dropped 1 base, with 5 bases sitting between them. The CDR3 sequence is CASSLNPNTEAFF. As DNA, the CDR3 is TGTGCCAGCAGCTTGAACCCGAACACTGAAGCTTTCTTT. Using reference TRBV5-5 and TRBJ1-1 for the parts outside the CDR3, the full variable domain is DAGVTQSPTHLIKTRGQQVTLRCSPISGHKSVSWYQQVLGQGPQFIFQYYEKEERGRGNFPDRFSARQFPNYSSELNVNALLLGDSALYLCASSLNPNTEAFFGQGTRLTVV.